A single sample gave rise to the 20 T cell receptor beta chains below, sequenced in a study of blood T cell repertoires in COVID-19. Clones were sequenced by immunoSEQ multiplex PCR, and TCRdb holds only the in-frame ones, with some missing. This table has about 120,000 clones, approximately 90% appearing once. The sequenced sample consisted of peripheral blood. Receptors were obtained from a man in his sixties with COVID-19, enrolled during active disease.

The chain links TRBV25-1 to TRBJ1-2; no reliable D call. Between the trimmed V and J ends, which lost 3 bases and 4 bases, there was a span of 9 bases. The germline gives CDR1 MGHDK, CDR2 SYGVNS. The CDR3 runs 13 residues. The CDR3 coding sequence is TGTGCCAGCAGTGATGTTACAGCCTATGGCTACACCTTC. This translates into CASSDVTAYGYTF.

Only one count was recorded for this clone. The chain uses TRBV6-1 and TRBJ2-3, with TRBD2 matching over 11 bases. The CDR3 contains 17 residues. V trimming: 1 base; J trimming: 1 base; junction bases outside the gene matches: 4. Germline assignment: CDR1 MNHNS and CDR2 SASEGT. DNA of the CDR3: TGTGCCAGCAGTGAAGGTCCTAGCGGGGGGCGCACAGATACGCAGTATTTT. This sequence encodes CASSEGPSGGRTDTQYF.

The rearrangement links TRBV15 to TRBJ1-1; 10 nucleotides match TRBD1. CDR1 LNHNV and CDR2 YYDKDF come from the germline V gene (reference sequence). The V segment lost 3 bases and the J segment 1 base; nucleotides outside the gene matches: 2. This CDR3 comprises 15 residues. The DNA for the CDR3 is TGTGCCACCAGCAGGGGGGACAGGGGGAACACTGAAGCTTTCTTT. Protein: CATSRGDRGNTEAFF.

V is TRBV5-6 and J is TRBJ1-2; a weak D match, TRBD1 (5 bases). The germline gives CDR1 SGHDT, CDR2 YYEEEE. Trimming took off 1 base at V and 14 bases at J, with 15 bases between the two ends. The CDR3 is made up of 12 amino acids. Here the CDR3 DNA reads TGTGCCAGCAGCTTGCGCGTGGGGACTATGACCTTC. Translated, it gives CASSLRVGTMTF.

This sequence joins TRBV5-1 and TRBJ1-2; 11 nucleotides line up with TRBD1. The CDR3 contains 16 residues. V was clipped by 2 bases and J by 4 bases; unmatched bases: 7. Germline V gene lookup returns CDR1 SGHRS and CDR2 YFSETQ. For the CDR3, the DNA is TGCGCCAGCAGCTTAGGATTCGGGACAGGGGGCTATGGCTACACCTTC. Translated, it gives CASSLGFGTGGYGYTF.

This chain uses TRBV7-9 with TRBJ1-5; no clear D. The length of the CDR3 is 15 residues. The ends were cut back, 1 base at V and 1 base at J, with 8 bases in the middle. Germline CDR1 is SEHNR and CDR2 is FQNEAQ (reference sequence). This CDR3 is CASSLGTASNQPQHF. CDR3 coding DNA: TGTGCCAGCAGCTTAGGAACAGCCAGCAATCAGCCCCAGCATTTT.

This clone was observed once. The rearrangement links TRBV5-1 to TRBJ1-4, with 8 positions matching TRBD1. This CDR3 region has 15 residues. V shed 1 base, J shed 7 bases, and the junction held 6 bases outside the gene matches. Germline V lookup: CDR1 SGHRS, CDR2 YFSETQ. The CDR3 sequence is CASSLIPGTGEKLFF. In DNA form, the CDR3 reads TGCGCCAGCAGCTTGATTCCGGGGACAGGTGAAAAACTGTTTTTT. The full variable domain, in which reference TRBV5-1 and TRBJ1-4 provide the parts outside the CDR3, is KAGVTQTPRYLIKTRGQQVTLSCSPISGHRSVSWYQQTPGQGLQFLFEYFSETQRNKGNFPGRFSGRQFSNSRSEMNVSTLELGDSALYLCASSLIPGTGEKLFFGSGTQLSVL.

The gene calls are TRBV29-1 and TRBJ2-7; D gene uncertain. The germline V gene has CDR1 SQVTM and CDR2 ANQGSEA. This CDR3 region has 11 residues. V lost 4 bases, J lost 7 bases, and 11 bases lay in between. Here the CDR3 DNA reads TGCAGCGTTGGTAAGGCGGAGGAGCAGTACTTC. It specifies CSVGKAEEQYF.

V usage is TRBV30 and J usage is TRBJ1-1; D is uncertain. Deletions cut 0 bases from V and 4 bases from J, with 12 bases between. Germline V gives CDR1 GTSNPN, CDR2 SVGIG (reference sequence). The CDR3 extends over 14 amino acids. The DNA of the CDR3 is TGTGCCTGGAGTGTACGGCGGGGTGGCACTGAAGCTTTCTTT. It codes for CAWSVRRGGTEAFF.

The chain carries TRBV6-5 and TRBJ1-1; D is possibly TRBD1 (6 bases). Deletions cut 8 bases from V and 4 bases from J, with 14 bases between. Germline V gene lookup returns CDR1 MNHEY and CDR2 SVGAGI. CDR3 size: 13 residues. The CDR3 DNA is TGTGCCAGCTACCTAGTCAGGGGCACTGAAGCTTTCTTT. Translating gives CASYLVRGTEAFF.

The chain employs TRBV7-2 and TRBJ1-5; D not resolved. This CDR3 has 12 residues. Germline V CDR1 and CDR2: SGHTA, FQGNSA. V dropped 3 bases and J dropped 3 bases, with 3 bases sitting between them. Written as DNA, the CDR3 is TGTGCCAGCAGCTTCTTCAATCAGCCCCAGCATTTT. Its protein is CASSFFNQPQHF.

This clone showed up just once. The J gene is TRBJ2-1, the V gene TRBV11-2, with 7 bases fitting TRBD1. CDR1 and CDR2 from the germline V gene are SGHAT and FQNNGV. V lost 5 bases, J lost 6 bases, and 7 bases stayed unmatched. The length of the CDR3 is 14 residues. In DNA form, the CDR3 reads TGTGCCAGCAGCCCCGACAGGGTGATCAATGAGCAGTTCTTC. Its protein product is CASSPDRVINEQFF.

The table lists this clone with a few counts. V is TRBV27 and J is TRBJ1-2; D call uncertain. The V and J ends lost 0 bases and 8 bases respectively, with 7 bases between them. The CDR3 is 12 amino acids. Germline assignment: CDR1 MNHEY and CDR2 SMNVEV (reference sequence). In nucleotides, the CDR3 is TGTGCCAGCAGTTTATCGGGGAGCGGCTACACCTTC. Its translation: CASSLSGSGYTF.

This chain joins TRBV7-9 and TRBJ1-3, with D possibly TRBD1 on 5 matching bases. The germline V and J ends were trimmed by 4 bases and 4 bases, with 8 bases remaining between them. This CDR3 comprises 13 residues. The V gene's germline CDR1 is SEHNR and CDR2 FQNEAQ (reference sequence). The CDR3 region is CASSSGLGNTIYF. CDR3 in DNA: TGTGCCAGCAGCTCAGGGTTAGGAAACACCATATATTTT.

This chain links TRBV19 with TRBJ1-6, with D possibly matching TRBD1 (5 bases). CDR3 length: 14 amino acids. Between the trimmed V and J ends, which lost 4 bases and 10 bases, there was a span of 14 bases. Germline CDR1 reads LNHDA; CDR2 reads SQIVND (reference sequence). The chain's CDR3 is CASSTHTGGSPLHF. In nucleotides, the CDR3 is TGTGCCAGTAGTACACACACCGGGGGATCACCCCTCCACTTT.

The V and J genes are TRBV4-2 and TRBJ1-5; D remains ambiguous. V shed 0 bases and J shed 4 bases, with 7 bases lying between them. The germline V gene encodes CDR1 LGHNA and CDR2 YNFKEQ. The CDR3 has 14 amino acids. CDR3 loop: CASSQESGNQPQHF. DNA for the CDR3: TGTGCCAGCAGCCAAGAGTCGGGAAATCAGCCCCAGCATTTT.

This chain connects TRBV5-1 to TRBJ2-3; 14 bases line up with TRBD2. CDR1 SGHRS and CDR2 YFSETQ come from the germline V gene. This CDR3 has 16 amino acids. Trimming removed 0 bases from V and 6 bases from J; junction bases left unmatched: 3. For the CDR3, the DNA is TGCGCCAGCAGCTTGGAAGGACTAGCGGGGGGTGATACGCAGTATTTT. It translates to CASSLEGLAGGDTQYF.

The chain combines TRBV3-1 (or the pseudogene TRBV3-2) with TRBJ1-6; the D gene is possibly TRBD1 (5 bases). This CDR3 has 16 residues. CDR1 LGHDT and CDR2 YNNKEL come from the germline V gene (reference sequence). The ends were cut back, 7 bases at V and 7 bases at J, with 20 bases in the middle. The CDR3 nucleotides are TGTGCCAGCACCCCCTCGGGGGGTCCGGAGAATTCACCCCTCCACTTT. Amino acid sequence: CASTPSGGPENSPLHF.

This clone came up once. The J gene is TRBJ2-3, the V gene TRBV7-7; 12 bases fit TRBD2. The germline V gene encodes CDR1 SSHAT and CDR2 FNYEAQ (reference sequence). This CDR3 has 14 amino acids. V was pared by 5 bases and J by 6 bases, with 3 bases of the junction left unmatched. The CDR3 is CASSLGLAGDTQYF. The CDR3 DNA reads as TGTGCCAGCAGCCTAGGACTAGCGGGGGATACGCAGTATTTT.

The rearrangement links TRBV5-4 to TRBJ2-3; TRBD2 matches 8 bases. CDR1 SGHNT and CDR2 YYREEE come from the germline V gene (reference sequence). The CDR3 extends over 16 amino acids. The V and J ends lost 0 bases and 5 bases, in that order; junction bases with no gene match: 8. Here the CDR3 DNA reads TGTGCCAGCAGCTTGGCGGGGGGGCCAGGACAAGATACGCAGTATTTT. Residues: CASSLAGGPGQDTQYF.